This TCR beta chain emerged from a study of blood T cell repertoires in COVID-19. The protocol was immunoSEQ multiplex PCR, while the TCRdb copy is restricted to in-frame clones and leaves out a portion. The repertoire holds 290,000 or so clones, around nine tenths seen once, with roughly 2.6% in the top ten. Membership in each cohort depended on participant-reported clinical history. This receptor was identified in a woman aged 18 to 35 who had recovered from COVID-19. Material for sequencing was PBMCs or T cells enriched from blood (not recorded which).

CDR3 DNA sequence: TGTGCCAGCAGTTTACTGGCTAGCGGGAGGGCCAGGGAGACCCAGTACTTC. This sequence encodes CASSLLASGRARETQYF. This chain links TRBV28 with TRBJ2-5, with TRBD2 identical over 12 bases. V lost 2 bases to trimming and J lost 5 bases; unmatched junction nucleotides: 9. Germline CDR1 reads MDHEN; CDR2 reads SYDVKM. This CDR3 has 17 residues.